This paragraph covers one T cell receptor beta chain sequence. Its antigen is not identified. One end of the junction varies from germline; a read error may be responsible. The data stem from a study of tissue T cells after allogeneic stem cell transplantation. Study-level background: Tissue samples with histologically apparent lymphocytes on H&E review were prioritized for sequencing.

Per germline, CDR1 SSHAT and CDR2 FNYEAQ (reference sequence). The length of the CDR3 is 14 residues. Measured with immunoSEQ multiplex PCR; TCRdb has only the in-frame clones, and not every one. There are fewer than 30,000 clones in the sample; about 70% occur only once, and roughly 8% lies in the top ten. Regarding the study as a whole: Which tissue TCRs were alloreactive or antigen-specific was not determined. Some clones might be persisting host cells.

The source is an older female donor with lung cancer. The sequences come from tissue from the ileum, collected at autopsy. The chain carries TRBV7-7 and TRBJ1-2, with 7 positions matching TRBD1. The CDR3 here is CASSVGQTNYGYTF. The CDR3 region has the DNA TGTGCTAGCAGCGTGGGACAGACTAACTATGGCTACACCTTC.